The 8 T cell receptor beta chains below were found in one sample sequenced in a study of monozygotic twins with inflammatory bowel disease. With the 5' RACE reads reprocessed, TCRdb shows one record per CDR3 protein and no DNA. The sample includes 420,000 or so distinct CDR3 sequences. Sequences were obtained from blood. These receptors came from a human donor with ulcerative colitis or Crohn's disease, or a healthy co-twin of an affected twin (not recorded which).

The V call is TRBV10-1, the J call TRBJ1-1; TCRdb picks TRBD1, but there is no DNA to check that call. CDR3 length: 15 residues. Germline CDR1 is WNHNN and CDR2 is SYGVQD (reference sequence). The CDR3 loop is CASSSGTTLNTEAFF.

The chain carries TRBV5-1 and TRBJ2-5. Per the germline V gene, CDR1 is SGHRS and CDR2 is YFSETQ. The CDR3 is 14 amino acids. This CDR3 is CASMVDLDVETQYF.

This chain uses TRBV4-3 with TRBJ2-7; TCRdb gives TRBD2 as the D gene, but with no DNA this cannot be confirmed. The CDR3 contains 15 residues. The germline CDR1 and CDR2 sequences are LGHNA and YSLEER. Here the CDR3 reads CASSHSRDLSYEQYF.

The chain is built from TRBV18 and TRBJ2-5; TCRdb lists TRBD1, though no DNA is available to test this call. From germline, CDR1 is KGHSH and CDR2 LQKENI. This CDR3 is built from 15 residues. CDR3 sequence reads: CASSPRGQLEETQYF.

The V gene is TRBV7-2, the J gene TRBJ2-7; the TCRdb call, TRBD2, lacks DNA for checking. Germline lookup yields CDR1 SGHTA and CDR2 FQGNSA. There are 12 residues in the CDR3. The CDR3 is CASSSSTGNTDF.

CDR3 sequence reads: CARSDTSHNTYNEQFF. The V and J genes are TRBV5-8 and TRBJ2-1; the TCRdb call, TRBD2, lacks DNA for checking. Germline values: CDR1 SGHTS, CDR2 YDEGEE. CDR3 length: 16 residues.

The chain recombines TRBV6-1 with TRBJ2-3; the D call of TRBD1 rests on TCRdb alone, since no DNA is present to check it. Germline V gene lookup returns CDR1 MNHNS and CDR2 SASEGT. The CDR3 is 15 residues long. CDR3 protein: CASSLGQGLTDTQYF.

This sequence joins TRBV27 and TRBJ2-2; the D gene TCRdb calls, TRBD2, cannot be checked with no DNA. The CDR3 spans 15 residues. Per germline, CDR1 MNHEY and CDR2 SMNVEV (reference sequence). The CDR3 sequence is CASTPAGAYTGELFF.